This T cell receptor (beta chain) is from a study of shared clonotypes between healthy human individuals. The study, taken as a whole, reports: The rarefaction results pointed to incomplete sorted-subset sequencing despite large depth. Across subsets, estimated richness was generally greater for naive than for memory populations. Non-shared clonotypes had lower generation probabilities than those shared by all four donors.

Running of the assay took place at deep level. Sequencing used immunoSEQ multiplex PCR; TCRdb keeps in-frame clones, though not all of them. Among 1 million to 1.3 million clones listed, 78% were seen once. On this clone itself: Its specificity is not known. Different DNA sequences within this sample yield the same CDR3.

V shed 1 base and J shed 1 base, with 7 bases lying between them. Germline loops: CDR1 LNHDA, CDR2 SQIVND (reference sequence). The CDR3 has 14 amino acids. The source material was memory CD4+ T cells from PBMCs. The subset here: CD45RA-negative fraction. The rearrangement joins TRBV19 to TRBJ1-1; possibly TRBD1 for D (6 bases). This TCR was sampled from a man between 18 and 29 years old in good health. Some clones in this sample may be carry-over from other donors' samples. The CDR3 nucleotides are TGTGCCAGTAGTATAGGGGGGCAGAACACTGAAGCTTTCTTT. Translated: CASSIGGQNTEAFF.